The 15 T cell receptor beta chains reported below all come from one sample, sequenced in a study of cytomegalovirus exposure and HLA in healthy donors. Amplification used 60 Vbeta primers and 13 Jbeta primers. Sequencing was performed with immunoSEQ multiplex PCR; in TCRdb, only in-frame clones are kept and a portion is missing. Of about 76,000 clones listed, around 72% are singletons. Sequencing input: PBMCs. Source of these receptors: a woman between 40 and 50 years old in good health and CMV-seropositive.

The chain uses TRBV7-3 and TRBJ1-2, with D maybe TRBD1 (5 bases). CDR3 size: 13 residues. In germline, CDR1 is SGHTA, CDR2 FQGTGA. V dropped 1 base and J dropped 5 bases, with 8 bases sitting between them. The CDR3 sequence: CASSLNQGYGYTF. CDR3 nucleotide sequence: TGTGCCAGCAGCTTAAACCAGGGTTATGGCTACACCTTC.

The CDR3 DNA reads TGTGCCAGCAGTCATCAGGGGTATAGCAATCAGCCCCAGCATTTT. It is translated as CASSHQGYSNQPQHF. The chain combines TRBV6-1 with TRBJ1-5; tentative D call: TRBD1 (6 bases). V dropped 5 bases and J dropped 0 bases, with 11 bases sitting between them. Germline V gives CDR1 MNHNS, CDR2 SASEGT. This CDR3 spans 15 amino acids.

This clone was seen many times. The genes are TRBV6-4 and TRBJ2-1, with TRBD2 matching 7 bases. V lost 4 bases to trimming and J lost 8 bases; unmatched junction nucleotides: 11. Germline V CDR1 and CDR2: MRHNA, SNTAGT. The CDR3 is made up of 15 amino acids. The CDR3 bases are TGTGCCAGCAGTGGGGGACTATCAGCGTCTCATGAGCAGTTCTTC. As protein: CASSGGLSASHEQFF.

The chain joins TRBV30 to TRBJ1-6; no definite D call. V lost 0 bases and J 15 bases, leaving 15 bases between the germline ends. CDR1 GTSNPN and CDR2 SVGIG come from the germline V gene (reference sequence). This CDR3 region has 13 residues. CDR3 sequence (DNA): TGTGCCTGGAGTGTACGGTTTGAGGGTGGCCTCCACTTT. Translating gives CAWSVRFEGGLHF. Based on the CDR3 plus reference TRBV30 and TRBJ1-6, the full variable domain is SQTIHQWPATLVQPVGSPLSLECTVEGTSNPNLYWYRQAAGRGLQLLFYSVGIGQISSEVPQNLSASRPQDRQFILSSKKLLLSDSGFYLCAWSVRFEGGLHFGNGTRLTVT.

V and J are TRBV6-1 and TRBJ1-1; 8 bases match TRBD1. Germline-derived CDR1 and CDR2 are MNHNS and SASEGT. The CDR3 is made up of 11 amino acids. The CDR3 spells CAEQGDTEAFF. CDR3 nucleotides: TGTGCTGAACAGGGGGACACTGAAGCTTTCTTT.

The chain carries TRBV2 and TRBJ1-5, with TRBD1 identical over 9 bases. This CDR3 region has 14 residues. V lost 8 bases and J lost 4; bases outside the gene matches: 6. CDR1 is SNHLY, CDR2 FYNNEI, per germline. Here the CDR3 reads CASRGGQGNQPQHF. CDR3 DNA sequence: TGTGCCAGCCGGGGGGGACAGGGAAATCAGCCCCAGCATTTT.

The rearrangement uses TRBV30 and TRBJ1-2; 8 bases align to TRBD1. Germline-derived CDR1 and CDR2 are GTSNPN and SVGIG (reference sequence). This CDR3 region has 13 residues. J lost 4 bases, V lost 2 bases, and 3 bases had no gene match. In DNA, the CDR3 is TGTGCCTGGAGTCAGGGGGCGTTCTATGGCTACACCTTC. Residues: CAWSQGAFYGYTF.

The chain recombines TRBV7-9 with TRBJ1-1; 8 bases agree with TRBD1. Germline-derived CDR1 and CDR2 are SEHNR and FQNEAQ (reference sequence). The CDR3 runs to 15 residues. Trimming cost V 7 bases and J 5 bases; bases outside gene matches: 12. CDR3 region: CASIPQGGAGTEAFF. CDR3 sequence (DNA): TGTGCCAGCATCCCACAGGGGGGGGCTGGAACTGAAGCTTTCTTT.

Note on this clone: The junction departs from germline at one end; a sequencing error may be responsible. V and J are TRBV29-1 and TRBJ1-2; maybe TRBD1 (6 bases). CDR3 length: 12 residues. Germline loops: CDR1 SQVTM, CDR2 ANQGSEA. The CDR3 bases are TGCAGCTTTGACAGGAATAACTATGGCTACACCTTC. Translation: CSFDRNNYGYTF.

This clone was counted only a few times. V gene TRBV2 combines with J gene TRBJ2-2, with D possibly TRBD2 on 5 matching bases. Germline CDR1 is SNHLY and CDR2 is FYNNEI. Trimming pared 6 bases from V and 2 bases from J, leaving 16 bases between. The CDR3 consists of 16 residues. In DNA form, the CDR3 reads TGTGCCAGCAGGGAACGGGGATCCAGCAACACCGGGGAGCTGTTTTTT. Residues: CASRERGSSNTGELFF.

The chain is built from TRBV5-6 and TRBJ1-1; D is unresolved. Germline V gene sequence: CDR1 SGHDT, CDR2 YYEEEE. There are 11 residues in the CDR3. Trimming stripped 8 bases from V and 0 bases from J, with 5 bases between. CDR3 sequence: CASSVNTEAFF. CDR3 DNA sequence: TGTGCCAGTAGTGTGAACACTGAAGCTTTCTTT. The full variable domain, in which reference TRBV5-6 and TRBJ1-1 provide the parts outside the CDR3, is DAGVTQSPTHLIKTRGQQVTLRCSPKSGHDTVSWYQQALGQGPQFIFQYYEEEERQRGNFPDRFSGHQFPNYSSELNVNALLLGDSALYLCASSVNTEAFFGQGTRLTVV.

This chain links TRBV4-1 with TRBJ2-7; 8 bases are a match to TRBD1. The ends lost 1 base at V and 6 bases at J; junction bases unmatched: 8. Per the germline V gene, CDR1 is MGHRA and CDR2 is YSYEKL. The CDR3 consists of 15 residues. This CDR3 reads CASSQGSGGATEQYF. Here the CDR3 DNA reads TGCGCCAGCAGCCAAGGTTCAGGGGGCGCAACCGAGCAGTACTTC.

The V gene is TRBV11-3, the J gene TRBJ2-5, with TRBD2 identical over 7 bases. The CDR3 runs 15 residues. CDR1 is SGHNT and CDR2 is YENEEA in the germline V gene. Trimming at V came to 1 base and at J to 5 bases, leaving 7 bases not matched to a gene. The CDR3 sequence: CASSLGGGVAETQYF. CDR3 nucleotide sequence: TGTGCCAGCAGCTTAGGGGGAGGGGTAGCGGAGACCCAGTACTTC.

The chain couples TRBV5-4 to TRBJ1-2; 12 positions match TRBD1. Trimming at V came to 0 bases and at J to 5 bases, leaving 2 bases not matched to a gene. The CDR3 has 15 residues. The germline V gene has CDR1 SGHNT and CDR2 YYREEE (reference sequence). CDR3 in amino acids: CASSLAGQGAYGYTF. In nucleotides, the CDR3 is TGTGCCAGCAGCTTGGCGGGACAGGGGGCTTATGGCTACACCTTC.

The chain couples TRBV6-5 to TRBJ2-3, with a tentative D call TRBD1 (6 bases). This CDR3 has 15 residues. V shed 5 bases and J shed 0 bases, with 12 bases lying between them. The germline V gene encodes CDR1 MNHEY and CDR2 SVGAGI. CDR3: CASSRTGKSTDTQYF. The CDR3 DNA is TGTGCCAGCAGTCGAACAGGGAAGAGCACAGATACGCAGTATTTT.